This T cell receptor beta chain appears in the sequencing data of a study of response to subunit inactivated influenza vaccine. Looked up from germline, CDR1 is ENHRY and CDR2 is SYGVKD. Trimming cost V 6 bases and J 8 bases; bases outside gene matches: 8. This CDR3 is 14 amino acids long. TCRdb passed the RT-PCR reads through MiXCR, listing each CDR3 protein once. The table has around 520,000 distinct CDR3 sequences, less than 30% seen once. Study-level points and caveats: Authors proposed each seasonal influenza vaccination draws in few new T cells.

A note on this clonotype: Antigen specificity is unknown.

The sequences come from CD4+ T cells sorted from PBMCs, collected less than 6 days after vaccination. The chain uses TRBV10-3 and TRBJ2-2; 8 positions agree with TRBD1. The TCR originated in a man between 50 and 59 years old who received an inactivated influenza vaccine. CDR3 residues: CAISTKDREGELFF. CDR3 nucleotide sequence: TGTGCCATCAGCACCAAGGACAGGGAAGGGGAGCTGTTTTTT.